This TCR beta chain was identified during a study of blood T cell repertoires in COVID-19. Study details: Material from acute and convalescent COVID-19 was sourced from the United States, Italy and Spain. Sample material is recorded as cDNA or gDNA derived from T cells, B-cell-depleted T cells, or PBMCs.

This CDR3 contains 17 residues. In germline, CDR1 is SGHRS, CDR2 YFSETQ. V lost 1 base to trimming and J lost 4 bases; unmatched junction nucleotides: 10. The method was immunoSEQ multiplex PCR; TCRdb's version includes in-frame clones alone and lacks a portion of them. The sample includes around 300,000 clones, just under 90% of them seen just once. The sequenced material came from peripheral blood. The sequence was collected from a woman between 50 and 59 years old with COVID-19, enrolled during active disease. The genes are TRBV5-1 and TRBJ1-1; 10 nucleotides line up with TRBD1. The CDR3 region is CASSLTTGGSLSTEAFF. DNA of the CDR3: TGCGCCAGCAGCTTGACGACAGGGGGCAGTTTGAGCACTGAAGCTTTCTTT.